This T cell receptor (beta chain) was captured in a study of cytomegalovirus exposure and HLA in healthy donors. Whole-study findings and limits: With high specificity and sensitivity, the classifier reportedly diagnosed cytomegalovirus status.

As for the donors, each was a healthy bone marrow donor. This CDR3 is 12 amino acids long. Germline V CDR1 and CDR2: ENHRY, SYGVKD. V lost 6 bases to trimming and J lost 3 bases, with 6 bases between them. Use of 60 Vbeta and 13 Jbeta primers characterized the PCR. Profiled with immunoSEQ multiplex PCR; TCRdb holds only in-frame clones, not every one. The sample consists of more than 150,000 clones, 65% to 85% of them appearing once. Only one count was recorded for this clone. Its antigen is currently unknown. Sequenced input: PBMCs. This sequence was found in a woman aged 30 to 39 in good health and CMV-seropositive. The chain combines TRBV10-3 with TRBJ1-5; D uncertain. CDR3 amino acids: CAIRGDNQPQHF. In DNA, the CDR3 is TGTGCCATCAGGGGAGACAATCAGCCCCAGCATTTT.